This TCR beta chain was sequenced for a study of immune characterization of retroperitoneal liposarcoma. TCRdb used MiXCR to reprocess the PCR reads, holding one entry per CDR3 protein. The sample consists of roughly 11,000 distinct CDR3 sequences, roughly 22% of them appearing once. CDR3 length equals 13 residues. The germline V and J ends were trimmed by 4 bases and 2 bases, with 8 bases remaining between them. CDR1 and CDR2 (germline): MGHRA, YSYEKL. This chain links TRBV4-1 with TRBJ2-5; the D is unclear. This receptor was taken from a female donor with retroperitoneal liposarcoma. Sequenced: blood. This CDR3 is CASSLGPQETQYF. The CDR3 DNA sequence: TGCGCCAGCAGCCTAGGACCTCAAGAGACCCAGTACTTC.